This T cell receptor beta chain comes out of a study of T cell repertoires in ileal Crohn's disease. This clone was counted between two and nine times. CDR3 length: 13 amino acids. V lost 11 bases and J lost 4, with 15 bases in between. Germline CDR1 MDHEN, CDR2 SYDVKM. Produced via immunoSEQ multiplex PCR; TCRdb's table is partial and in-frame only. The table shows about 17,000 clones, with just over 70% occurring only once. The chain has TRBV28 and TRBJ1-3; no firm D call. The sequence derives from an adult with Crohn's disease. Sequencing was carried out using ileal tissue. The CDR3 loop reads CASDSLQGNTIYF. In DNA form, the CDR3 reads TGTGCCTCGGATAGTCTACAGGGAAACACCATATATTTT. Based on the CDR3 plus reference TRBV28 and TRBJ1-3, the full variable domain is DVKVTQSSRYLVKRTGEKVFLECVQDMDHENMFWYRQDPGLGLRLIYFSYDVKMKEKGDIPEGYSVSREKKERFSLILESASTNQTSMYLCASDSLQGNTIYFGEGSWLTVV.